This TCR beta chain originates from a study of cytomegalovirus exposure and HLA in healthy donors. Unmatched junction bases numbered 5, after V lost 3 bases and J lost 4 bases. This CDR3 spans 14 amino acids. Germline V gene lookup returns CDR1 SGHRS and CDR2 YFSETQ. As concerns this clone: Its antigen is as yet unknown.

Notes on the study in general: HLA restriction was apparent for most CMV-associated TCR beta chains in a later analysis.

PCR amplification relied on 60 Vbeta primers (plus 13 Jbeta primers). Clones were sequenced by immunoSEQ multiplex PCR, and TCRdb holds only the in-frame ones, with some missing. Among approximately 220,000 clones listed, around four fifths were seen once. The receptor comes from a boy aged 2 to 10 in good health and CMV-seronegative. The V gene is TRBV5-1, the J gene TRBJ2-7, with 9 bases fitting TRBD1. The sample consisted of PBMCs. CDR3 coding DNA: TGCGCCAGCAGCTGGGGACAGGGAAGATACGAGCAGTACTTC. Its protein product is CASSWGQGRYEQYF.